The 21 T cell receptor beta chains below were found in one sample sequenced in a study of blood T cell repertoires in COVID-19. Here immunoSEQ multiplex PCR was the method, and the copy in TCRdb shows in-frame clones only, minus some. The sample holds over 300,000 clones; around 92% are singletons and the top ten take around 6.6%. Material: peripheral blood. The source of these receptors is a man younger than 35 who had recovered from COVID-19.

The table lists this clone with a count of one. The rearrangement links TRBV5-4 to TRBJ2-1, with 8 bases fitting TRBD1. CDR1 and CDR2 (germline): SGHNT, YYREEE (reference sequence). The CDR3 has 14 residues. J lost 8 bases, V lost 1 base, and 5 bases had no gene match. CDR3 in amino acids: CASSLLGQGHEQFF. As DNA, the CDR3 is TGTGCCAGCAGCTTGCTAGGACAGGGACATGAGCAGTTCTTC.

The chain links TRBV3-1 (or the pseudogene TRBV3-2) to TRBJ2-2; 7 nucleotides match TRBD1. This CDR3 contains 16 residues. CDR1 is LGHDT and CDR2 is YNNKEL in the germline V gene (reference sequence). V lost 1 base and J lost 5; bases outside the gene matches: 7. The CDR3 here is CASSQVAGRGTGELFF. The CDR3 DNA sequence: TGTGCCAGCAGCCAAGTAGCAGGCAGGGGGACCGGGGAGCTGTTTTTT.

This sequence joins TRBV5-1 and TRBJ2-7; 10 bases line up with TRBD2. The J segment lost 3 bases and the V segment lost 0 bases, leaving 3 bases of the junction unmatched. The germline CDR1 and CDR2 sequences are SGHRS and YFSETQ. The CDR3 extends over 15 amino acids. CDR3 sequence: CASSLGLAGDYEQYF. The CDR3 nucleotides are TGCGCCAGCAGCTTGGGCCTAGCGGGAGACTACGAGCAGTACTTC.

This clone was seen more than once but under ten times. The chain links TRBV12-3 or TRBV12-4 to TRBJ1-3; D not certain. Deletions cut 6 bases from V and 4 bases from J, with 10 bases between. The CDR3 sequence is 13 residues long. This CDR3 is CASSLLQGNTIYF. The CDR3 DNA reads as TGTGCCAGCAGCCTCCTCCAGGGAAACACCATATATTTT.

This chain joins TRBV9 and TRBJ2-7; 7 bases are a match to TRBD2. J lost 0 bases, V lost 4 bases, and 4 bases had no gene match. Germline V lookup: CDR1 SGDLS, CDR2 YYNGEE. The CDR3 has 14 amino acids. The CDR3 loop reads CASSRSGGSYEQYF. The DNA of the CDR3 is TGTGCCAGCAGCCGATCGGGGGGCTCCTACGAGCAGTACTTC.

The chain carries TRBV7-3 and TRBJ1-1; D perhaps matches TRBD1 (5 bases). The germline CDR1 and CDR2 sequences are SGHTA and FQGTGA. Between the trimmed V and J ends, which lost 6 bases and 1 base, there was a span of 9 bases. This CDR3 is built from 13 residues. The DNA of the CDR3 is TGTGCCAGCAGGGGTAGGGGGAACACTGAAGCTTTCTTT. It encodes CASRGRGNTEAFF.

The J gene is TRBJ2-3, the V gene TRBV4-1; 7 bases are shared with TRBD2. With V trimmed by 2 bases and J by 1 base, 9 bases remained unmatched. This CDR3 comprises 17 residues. Germline V gene lookup returns CDR1 MGHRA and CDR2 YSYEKL. CDR3 protein: CASSQIRSGDGTDTQYF. CDR3 nucleotide sequence: TGCGCCAGCAGCCAAATACGAAGCGGGGACGGCACAGATACGCAGTATTTT.

In its sample, this clone was seen once. The rearrangement joins TRBV18 to TRBJ2-5; 12 bases are a match to TRBD2. V was clipped by 8 bases and J by 2 bases; unmatched bases: 3. The CDR3 covers 14 residues. The germline gives CDR1 KGHSH, CDR2 LQKENI. CDR3 amino acids: CASLGLAGQETQYF. The DNA of the CDR3 is TGTGCCAGCCTCGGACTAGCGGGACAAGAGACCCAGTACTTC.

The J gene is TRBJ1-1, the V gene TRBV11-1; maybe TRBD1 (6 bases). The V gene's germline CDR1 is SGHAT and CDR2 FQDESV (reference sequence). V lost 5 bases and J 5 bases, leaving 18 bases between the germline ends. CDR3 length equals 15 residues. CDR3: CASSAQGSLATEAFF. The CDR3, as DNA: TGTGCCAGCAGCGCACAGGGTTCTTTAGCGACTGAAGCTTTCTTT.

V usage is TRBV18 and J usage is TRBJ1-6; 7 bases are a match to TRBD1. J lost 5 bases, V lost 3 bases, and 4 bases had no gene match. CDR1 is KGHSH, CDR2 LQKENI, per germline. There are 15 residues in the CDR3. The CDR3 bases are TGTGCCAGCTCACCCGCCGGGACAGATAATTCACCCCTCCACTTT. Translation: CASSPAGTDNSPLHF.

The V gene is TRBV5-5, the J gene TRBJ1-2; D ambiguous. Trimming removed 0 bases from V and 8 bases from J, with 17 bases in between. Per germline, CDR1 SGHKS and CDR2 YYEKEE (reference sequence). The CDR3 contains 15 residues. The DNA for the CDR3 is TGTGCCAGCAGCTTGGATGATTTTATCAGTCCCGGCTACACCTTC. It translates to CASSLDDFISPGYTF.

The chain uses TRBV18 and TRBJ2-1, with D possibly TRBD1 on 6 matching bases. This CDR3 is 22 amino acids long. The ends were cut back, 6 bases at V and 1 base at J, with 34 bases in the middle. Per germline, CDR1 KGHSH and CDR2 LQKENI. The CDR3 DNA reads as TGTGCCAGCTCCGGACCACCGGATAGGGGGACGGGGACGCCTCATTCCTACAATGAGCAGTTCTTC. This sequence encodes CASSGPPDRGTGTPHSYNEQFF.

The rearrangement uses TRBV29-1 and TRBJ1-1, with D unclear. The CDR3 sequence is 12 residues long. Germline assignment: CDR1 SQVTM and CDR2 ANQGSEA. V lost 6 bases and J 6 bases, leaving 14 bases between the germline ends. The CDR3: CSVRLFAAEAFF. The CDR3 bases are TGCAGCGTGCGGTTGTTCGCCGCTGAAGCTTTCTTT. The whole variable domain, remainder taken from reference TRBV29-1 and TRBJ1-1, is SAVISQKPSRDICQRGTSLTIQCQVDSQVTMMFWYRQQPGQSLTLIATANQGSEATYESGFVIDKFPISRPNLTFSTLTVSNMSPEDSSIYLCSVRLFAAEAFFGQGTRLTVV.

The chain uses TRBV10-3 and TRBJ1-4, with 8 positions matching TRBD1. From germline, CDR1 is ENHRY and CDR2 SYGVKD. The ends lost 5 bases at V and 4 bases at J; junction bases unmatched: 3. CDR3 length equals 14 residues. The CDR3 here is CAISPTGVNEKLFF. The DNA of the CDR3 is TGTGCCATCAGTCCGACAGGGGTTAATGAAAAACTGTTTTTT.

The CDR3 loop reads CASSSNRGPGETQYF. For the CDR3, the DNA is TGTGCCAGCAGCTCGAACAGGGGGCCGGGAGAGACCCAGTACTTC. The chain links TRBV7-3 to TRBJ2-5, with 9 bases that match TRBD1. Germline lookup yields CDR1 SGHTA and CDR2 FQGTGA. Trimming took 4 bases from V and 4 from J; bases not matched to a gene: 7. CDR3 length: 15 amino acids.

This chain joins TRBV15 and TRBJ2-7, with 9 bases matching TRBD2. V gave up 1 base and J gave up 5 bases; unmatched junction bases: 3. This CDR3 has 14 amino acids. Looked up from germline, CDR1 is LNHNV and CDR2 is YYDKDF (reference sequence). DNA for the CDR3: TGTGCCACCAGCAGAGTTCGGACTAGCGACGAGCAGTACTTC. Its protein is CATSRVRTSDEQYF.

This chain connects TRBV6-5 to TRBJ1-1; D not resolved. Trimming shortened V by 5 bases and J by 5 bases, and 15 bases separated the two germline ends. CDR3 size: 14 residues. Germline V gene lookup returns CDR1 MNHEY and CDR2 SVGAGI. This chain's CDR3 is CASSRGVRETEAFF. CDR3 DNA: TGTGCCAGCAGTCGCGGGGTTCGTGAGACTGAAGCTTTCTTT.

This clone was observed a single time. This chain connects TRBV2 to TRBJ2-1; D perhaps matches TRBD1 (5 bases). Germline CDR1 and CDR2: SNHLY and FYNNEI. The V gene lost 6 bases and the J gene lost 2 bases, with 8 bases spanning the gap. The CDR3 is 13 residues long. This CDR3 reads CASSQQAYNEQFF. Written as DNA, the CDR3 is TGTGCCAGCAGCCAACAGGCCTACAATGAGCAGTTCTTC. The whole variable domain, filled in from reference TRBV2 and TRBJ2-1, reads EPEVTQTPSHQVTQMGQEVILRCVPISNHLYFYWYRQILGQKVEFLVSFYNNEISEKSEIFDDQFSVERPDGSNFTLKIRSTKLEDSAMYFCASSQQAYNEQFFGPGTRLTVL.

This CDR3 reads CASSGGGSGRGQPQHF. The CDR3 nucleotides read TGTGCCAGCAGTGGGGGAGGGTCCGGGCGAGGTCAGCCCCAGCATTTT. The J gene is TRBJ1-5, the V gene TRBV28; weak D call: TRBD1 (5 bases). The CDR3 runs to 16 residues. In germline, CDR1 is MDHEN, CDR2 SYDVKM. The V end lost 5 bases, the J end lost 6 bases, and 20 bases lay between the germline ends.

The rearrangement joins TRBV2 to TRBJ2-1; no clear D. The CDR3 covers 10 residues. The germline V gene encodes CDR1 SNHLY and CDR2 FYNNEI. Trimming stripped 6 bases from V and 9 bases from J, with 6 bases between. In DNA, the CDR3 is TGTGCCAGCAGGGAACTTGAGCAGTTCTTC. Its protein product is CASRELEQFF.

Note on this clone: At one end the junction does not follow the germline gene, possibly because of a read error. The chain employs TRBV6-1 and TRBJ1-1; TRBD1 is a possible D gene (5 bases). Germline assignment: CDR1 MNHNS and CDR2 SASEGT. The CDR3 is 16 amino acids. The CDR3: CASREGTLTMNTEAFF. The CDR3 bases are TGTGCCAGCAGGGAAGGGACTTTAACCATGAACACTGAAGCTTTCTTT.